The 26 T cell receptor beta chains presented below share a single source sample, sequenced in a study of cytomegalovirus exposure and HLA in healthy donors. The PCR was carried out with 60 Vbeta primers and 13 Jbeta primers. Using immunoSEQ multiplex PCR, the repertoire was profiled, and TCRdb retains in-frame clones only, with some absent. The sample holds roughly 170,000 clones, 82% seen once. Sample: PBMCs. The receptors shown here come from a male donor in good health and CMV-seronegative.

This chain connects TRBV5-4 to TRBJ1-4; D unresolved. The CDR3 loop spans 15 amino acids. V was cut by 4 bases and J by 5 bases, with 15 bases left in between. Germline CDR1 reads SGHNT; CDR2 reads YYREEE (reference sequence). This chain's CDR3 is CASSRTPGPNEKLFF. Here the CDR3 DNA reads TGTGCCAGCAGCCGCACCCCAGGTCCCAATGAAAAACTGTTTTTT.

The chain carries TRBV4-2 and TRBJ2-7, with 7 bases identical to TRBD2. V lost 1 base, J lost 4 bases, and 7 bases stayed unmatched. CDR1 and CDR2 (germline): LGHNA, YNFKEQ. The CDR3 sequence is 15 residues long. The CDR3 region has the DNA TGTGCCAGCAGCCAAGCGGGGGGAGCTTTTTACGAGCAGTACTTC. It codes for CASSQAGGAFYEQYF.

This chain links TRBV7-2 with TRBJ2-3; the match to TRBD2 covers 7 bases. J gave up 3 bases and V 1 base, and 10 bases lay outside the gene matches. The CDR3 is made up of 17 amino acids. Germline lookup yields CDR1 SGHTA and CDR2 FQGNSA. CDR3 amino acids: CASSLGMGGSGTDTQYF. As DNA, the CDR3 is TGTGCCAGCAGCTTAGGGATGGGCGGGAGTGGGACAGATACGCAGTATTTT.

This chain connects TRBV18 to TRBJ1-5; no definite D call. Germline V gene data show CDR1 as KGHSH and CDR2 as LQKENI. Deletions cut 1 base from V and 4 bases from J, with 11 bases between. The CDR3 has 15 amino acids. The DNA of the CDR3 is TGTGCCAGCTCACCACGTGGCACAGCAAATCAGCCCCAGCATTTT. Its translation: CASSPRGTANQPQHF.

The chain carries TRBV10-3 and TRBJ2-2, with 14 bases fitting TRBD2. CDR3 length equals 18 residues. V gave up 7 bases and J gave up 1 base; unmatched junction bases: 8. Germline V gives CDR1 ENHRY, CDR2 SYGVKD. CDR3 amino acids: CAITETSGGARNTGELFF. The CDR3 DNA reads as TGTGCCATCACGGAGACTAGCGGGGGGGCCAGGAACACCGGGGAGCTGTTTTTT.

The chain is built from TRBV27 and TRBJ1-4, with D possibly TRBD1 on 5 matching bases. The CDR3 runs 15 residues. The germline gives CDR1 MNHEY, CDR2 SMNVEV (reference sequence). V dropped 1 base and J dropped 5 bases, with 11 bases sitting between them. The CDR3 protein is CASSLFGGANEKLFF. DNA for the CDR3: TGTGCCAGCAGTTTATTCGGAGGGGCAAATGAAAAACTGTTTTTT.

The CDR3 loop is CASSSTTGTRVELERTDTQYF. The CDR3 region has the DNA TGCGCCAGCAGCAGCACTACCGGGACACGGGTGGAACTTGAGCGCACAGATACGCAGTATTTT. V usage is TRBV5-1 and J usage is TRBJ2-3; perhaps TRBD1 as D (6 bases). V lost 4 bases to trimming and J lost 1 base, with 31 bases between them. The germline gives CDR1 SGHRS, CDR2 YFSETQ. CDR3 size: 21 residues.

V and J are TRBV7-6 and TRBJ2-5; 13 bases are a match to TRBD2. The CDR3 runs to 16 residues. J gave up 4 bases and V 5 bases, and 7 bases lay outside the gene matches. The germline V gene encodes CDR1 SGHVS and CDR2 FNYEAQ. DNA of the CDR3: TGTGCCAGCAGCCAAGGACTAGCGGGAGCTCGAGAGACCCAGTACTTC. It encodes CASSQGLAGARETQYF. The complete variable domain, with remaining parts taken from reference TRBV7-6 and TRBJ2-5, reads GAGVSQSPRYKVTKRGQDVALRCDPISGHVSLYWYRQALGQGPEFLTYFNYEAQQDKSGLPNDRFSAERPEGSISTLTIQRTEQRDSAMYRCASSQGLAGARETQYFGPGTRLLVL.

With respect to this clone: The junction and the germline gene differ at one end; a read error may be behind it. V and J are TRBV7-9 and TRBJ1-1; a weak D match, TRBD1 (6 bases). Germline assignment: CDR1 SEHNR and CDR2 FQNEAQ (reference sequence). There are 16 residues in the CDR3. This CDR3 is CSSSRGLTGTNTEAFF. The DNA of the CDR3 is TGTTCCAGCAGTCGTGGCCTAACAGGGACCAACACTGAAGCTTTCTTT.

V gene TRBV7-2 combines with J gene TRBJ2-6; tentatively, D is TRBD2 (5 bases). Germline assignment: CDR1 SGHTA and CDR2 FQGNSA. The V gene lost 1 base and the J gene lost 2 bases, with 9 bases spanning the gap. The CDR3 covers 16 residues. As DNA, the CDR3 is TGTGCCAGCAGCTTAGTTTCACTAGCTGGGGCCAACGTCCTGACTTTC. Residues: CASSLVSLAGANVLTF.

The CDR3 is CASSSQQGVGETQYF. Here the CDR3 DNA reads TGTGCCAGCAGTTCTCAACAGGGGGTCGGGGAGACCCAGTACTTC. The chain is built from TRBV28 and TRBJ2-5; 8 positions match TRBD1. V gave up 4 bases and J gave up 5 bases; unmatched junction bases: 9. The CDR3 runs 15 residues. CDR1 is MDHEN and CDR2 is SYDVKM in the germline V gene.

The sample holds a few counts of this clone. The chain employs TRBV18 and TRBJ2-6; 7 bases align to TRBD1. CDR3 length equals 15 residues. Trimming cost V 4 bases and J 4 bases; bases outside gene matches: 4. Germline V CDR1 and CDR2: KGHSH, LQKENI. CDR3 bases: TGTGCCAGCTCACTTACAGGGGCGGGGGCCAACGTCCTGACTTTC. This encodes CASSLTGAGANVLTF.

The chain uses TRBV7-2 and TRBJ2-3; possibly TRBD2 for D (5 bases). Germline CDR1 and CDR2: SGHTA and FQGNSA. The CDR3 totals 13 residues. Trimming removed 5 bases from V and 0 bases from J, with 6 bases in between. The CDR3 DNA follows: TGTGCCAGCAGCCGAGGGAGCACAGATACGCAGTATTTT. The encoded protein is CASSRGSTDTQYF.

This chain connects TRBV7-6 to TRBJ2-5; D perhaps matches TRBD1 (6 bases). Gene TRBJ2-7 matches the end of the DNA better, so the J call may be wrong. The CDR3 consists of 16 residues. Germline V gene lookup returns CDR1 SGHVS and CDR2 FNYEAQ. DNA of the CDR3: TGTGCCAGCAGCTTAGCAGCCCGGCCAGGGGCCTACGAGCAGTACTTC. Protein product: CASSLAARPGAYEQYF.

This clone was recorded once. The V and J genes are TRBV19 and TRBJ2-7, with D perhaps TRBD1 (6 bases). The V gene's germline CDR1 is LNHDA and CDR2 SQIVND (reference sequence). The CDR3 runs 17 residues. Trimming cost V 6 bases and J 0 bases, with 21 bases left between them. CDR3 bases: TGTGCCAGTAGACCTCCGACCCACAGGGTTTCCTCCTACGAGCAGTACTTC. It is translated as CASRPPTHRVSSYEQYF.

This clone occurred a few times. V and J are TRBV5-6 and TRBJ1-1; no firm D call. V was pared by 2 bases and J by 5 bases, with 7 bases between. This CDR3 has 12 residues. Germline-derived CDR1 and CDR2 are SGHDT and YYEEEE. CDR3 sequence: CASSFLMTEAFF. Here the CDR3 DNA reads TGTGCCAGCAGCTTCCTAATGACTGAAGCTTTCTTT.

V and J are TRBV7-3 and TRBJ2-3; 7 bases agree with TRBD2. The CDR3 extends over 14 amino acids. The V gene end was trimmed by 2 bases and the J gene end by 5 bases; junction bases not matched to a gene: 4. Germline assignment: CDR1 SGHTA and CDR2 FQGTGA. CDR3 sequence reads: CASSLAGAGDTQYF. The CDR3 bases are TGTGCCAGCAGCTTAGCGGGAGCTGGAGATACGCAGTATTTT.

A single count supports this clone. The chain links TRBV12-5 to TRBJ2-3; 12 bases align to TRBD2. CDR1 is LGHNT, CDR2 FRNRAP, per germline. The V gene end was trimmed by 1 base and the J gene end by 4 bases; junction bases not matched to a gene: 9. CDR3 length: 18 residues. The DNA of the CDR3 is TGTGCTAGTGGTTTGGCCTCCCAACTAGCGGGAGGCCCAGATACGCAGTATTTT. Protein product: CASGLASQLAGGPDTQYF. Looking up the rest from reference TRBV12-5 and TRBJ2-3 gives the full variable domain: DARVTQTPRHKVTEMGQEVTMRCQPILGHNTVFWYRQTMMQGLELLAYFRNRAPLDDSGMPKDRFSAEMPDATLATLKIQPSEPRDSAVYFCASGLASQLAGGPDTQYFGPGTRLTVL.

The chain is built from TRBV10-3 and TRBJ2-3; no firm D call. V was shortened by 6 bases and J by 6 bases, with 16 bases between the two germline ends. Germline CDR1 and CDR2: ENHRY and SYGVKD. There are 14 residues in the CDR3. The CDR3, as DNA: TGTGCCATCAGGATCAGTGCCTCAGTCGATACGCAGTATTTT. Translating it yields CAIRISASVDTQYF.

This clone was detected a few times. V and J are TRBV9 and TRBJ2-7, with TRBD2 identical over 13 bases. CDR3 length: 15 residues. Germline V CDR1 and CDR2: SGDLS, YYNGEE. The V segment lost 4 bases and the J segment 4 bases; nucleotides outside the gene matches: 5. CDR3 in DNA: TGTGCCAGCAGCCAGGGACTAGCGGGGTCATACGAGCAGTACTTC. This codes for CASSQGLAGSYEQYF.

The chain is built from TRBV18 and TRBJ2-7; D remains ambiguous. Germline CDR1 KGHSH, CDR2 LQKENI. The CDR3 contains 12 residues. Trimming shortened V by 4 bases and J by 5 bases, and 9 bases separated the two germline ends. The CDR3 region has the DNA TGTGCCAGCTCACTGAACAGAGACGAGCAGTACTTC. This gives the protein CASSLNRDEQYF.

CDR3 in amino acids: CASSLPTSGLFGELFF. The CDR3 DNA reads TGTGCCAGCAGCCTCCCGACTAGCGGGTTGTTCGGGGAGCTGTTTTTT. This sequence joins TRBV5-4 and TRBJ2-2; 10 bases agree with TRBD2. In germline, CDR1 is SGHNT, CDR2 YYREEE (reference sequence). Trimming removed 4 bases from V and 7 bases from J; junction bases left unmatched: 10. The CDR3 spans 16 residues.

The J gene is TRBJ2-5, the V gene TRBV7-8; TRBD1 matches 7 bases. The CDR3 is 16 amino acids. The V and J ends lost 1 base and 3 bases, in that order; junction bases with no gene match: 8. CDR1 is SGHVS, CDR2 FQNEAQ, per germline. For the CDR3, the DNA is TGTGCCAGCAGCTTAGGGATGGGACAGCTAAAAGAGACCCAGTACTTC. Translation: CASSLGMGQLKETQYF.

The chain carries TRBV5-6 and TRBJ2-5; TRBD2 aligns across 10 bases. Germline V gives CDR1 SGHDT, CDR2 YYEEEE. The J segment lost 4 bases and the V segment lost 0 bases, leaving 9 bases of the junction unmatched. There are 17 residues in the CDR3. As DNA, the CDR3 is TGTGCCAGCAGCTTGGGGCTAGCGGGGGTCTGGAGAGAGACCCAGTACTTC. This sequence encodes CASSLGLAGVWRETQYF.

The rearrangement uses TRBV5-1 and TRBJ2-5, with 9 nucleotides matching TRBD1. Germline V CDR1 and CDR2: SGHRS, YFSETQ. V shed 1 base, J shed 4 bases, and the junction held 8 bases outside the gene matches. The CDR3 contains 16 residues. Written as DNA, the CDR3 is TGCGCCAGCAGCTTGTCGGGACAGGGCTTTGGAGAGACCCAGTACTTC. Residues: CASSLSGQGFGETQYF.

This chain connects TRBV7-6 to TRBJ2-1; TRBD2 is a possible D gene (5 bases). CDR3 size: 15 residues. The V end was cut by 5 bases, the J end by 0 bases, with 11 bases between. In germline, CDR1 is SGHVS, CDR2 FNYEAQ. CDR3 residues: CASSTLASSYNEQFF. The CDR3 region has the DNA TGTGCCAGCAGCACATTAGCGAGCTCCTACAATGAGCAGTTCTTC.